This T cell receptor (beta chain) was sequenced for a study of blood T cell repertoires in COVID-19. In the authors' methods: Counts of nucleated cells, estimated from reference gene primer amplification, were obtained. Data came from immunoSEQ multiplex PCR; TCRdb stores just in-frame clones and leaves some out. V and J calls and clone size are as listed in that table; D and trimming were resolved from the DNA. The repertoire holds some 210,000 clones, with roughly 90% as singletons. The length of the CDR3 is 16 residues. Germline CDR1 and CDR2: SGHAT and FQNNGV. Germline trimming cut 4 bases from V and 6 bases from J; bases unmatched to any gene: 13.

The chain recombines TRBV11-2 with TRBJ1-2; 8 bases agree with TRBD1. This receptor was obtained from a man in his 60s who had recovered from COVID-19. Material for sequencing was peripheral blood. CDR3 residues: CASSSPGQGGLDGYTF. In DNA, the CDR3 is TGTGCCAGCAGCTCCCCAGGACAGGGAGGTTTGGATGGCTACACCTTC.